The 5 T cell receptor beta chains below were found in one sample sequenced in a study of T cell changes during pregnancy in multiple sclerosis. Generated by immunoSEQ multiplex PCR, the TCRdb table keeps only in-frame clones and is missing some. Of some 41,000 clones detected, roughly 88% appear once; the ten largest clones hold over 4%. The sequencing used CD8+ T cells from peripheral blood mononuclear cells, collected in the first trimester of pregnancy. Receptors originate from a female donor with multiple sclerosis, enrolled in a pregnancy study.

The chain recombines TRBV4-1 with TRBJ2-1; D is uncertain. Deletions cut 1 base from V and 4 bases from J, with 11 bases between. The CDR3 length is 15 residues. Looked up from germline, CDR1 is MGHRA and CDR2 is YSYEKL. The CDR3 bases are TGCGCCAGCAGCCAAGCACCAACAGCATACAATGAGCAGTTCTTC. It is translated as CASSQAPTAYNEQFF.

The chain couples TRBV21-1 to TRBJ1-5; the DNA was not compared with TRBD1, the D call given in the table. TRBV21-1 is marked as a pseudogene. CDR3 length: 22 amino acids. The CDR3: CASSKGCTKGGPNRYSNQPQHF. The DNA of the CDR3 is TGTGCCAGCAGCAAAGGGTGTACTAAAGGGGGCCCCAACCGGTATAGCAATCAGCCCCAGCATTTT.

The chain links TRBV13 to TRBJ2-5; TRBD2 aligns across 14 bases. V was clipped by 4 bases and J by 4 bases; unmatched bases: 5. The CDR3 runs to 16 residues. Germline values: CDR1 PRHDT, CDR2 FYEKMQ (reference sequence). The CDR3 bases are TGTGCCAGCAGCTCGCGGACTAGCGGGGGGCTAGAGACCCAGTACTTC. As protein: CASSSRTSGGLETQYF.

This rearrangement joins TRBV5-6 to TRBJ1-2; 7 bases line up with TRBD1. With V trimmed by 7 bases and J by 2 bases, 2 bases remained unmatched. This CDR3 region has 12 residues. Germline CDR1 and CDR2: SGHDT and YYEEEE. The chain's CDR3 is CASATGNYGYTF. As DNA, the CDR3 is TGTGCCAGCGCGACAGGGAACTATGGCTACACCTTC. The variable domain in full, with the rest retrieved from reference TRBV5-6 and TRBJ1-2, is DAGVTQSPTHLIKTRGQQVTLRCSPKSGHDTVSWYQQALGQGPQFIFQYYEEEERQRGNFPDRFSGHQFPNYSSELNVNALLLGDSALYLCASATGNYGYTFGSGTRLTVV.

The chain joins TRBV27 to TRBJ1-3; 9 nucleotides align to TRBD1. Trimming cost V 3 bases and J 4 bases; bases outside gene matches: 1. Germline V gives CDR1 MNHEY, CDR2 SMNVEV (reference sequence). The CDR3 covers 14 residues. This CDR3 reads CASSFGTGGNTIYF. CDR3 in DNA: TGTGCCAGCAGTTTTGGGACAGGGGGAAACACCATATATTTT.